This TCR beta chain originates from a study of beta chain features in type 1 diabetes. General study points: Any HLA type influence on TCRB rearrangement was left unresolved here. Compared with healthy donors, patients appeared to share more similar naive, central memory and regulatory TCRB repertoires. All four CD4+ subsets of Type 1 diabetes patients contained TCRB CDR3s that were moderately but significantly shorter.

The investigators reverse transcribed all of the isolated RNA, so they sequenced expressed TCRB transcripts. Assay: immunoSEQ multiplex PCR; the TCRdb copy retains only in-frame clones and omits some. The sample holds around 160,000 clones, 8% to 8.5% seen once. Using CD45RO/CCR7/CD25/CD127/CD95/CD27, CD4+ naive, central memory, regulatory and stem cell-like memory cells were sorted. The length of the CDR3 is 15 residues. Germline values: CDR1 MGHRA, CDR2 YSYEKL. Trimming took 5 bases from V and 4 from J, leaving 17 bases between them. Note on this clone: The antigen remains undetermined.

The chain joins TRBV4-1 to TRBJ1-2; D ambiguous. Source material: central memory CD4+ T cells from blood. This receptor was identified in a woman in her late teens or twenties with type 1 diabetes. The CDR3 reads CASSSSEAEPYGYTF. As DNA, the CDR3 is TGCGCCAGCAGCTCCTCCGAGGCAGAACCCTATGGCTACACCTTC.